This T cell receptor (beta chain) came from a study of T cell responses to AZD1222 COVID-19 vaccine. V gave up 4 bases and J gave up 6 bases, with 19 bases separating them. This CDR3 spans 15 amino acids. CDR1 and CDR2 (germline): MGHRA, YSYEKL. Repertoires were generated with immunoSEQ multiplex PCR, while TCRdb's copy carries only in-frame clones and drops some. The repertoire includes tens of thousands of clones, more than 75% of them detected once, and under 30% sits in the top ten. The starting material was peripheral blood, obtained on day 0 of AZD1222 vaccination. The J gene is TRBJ2-7, the V gene TRBV4-1; D may be TRBD1 or TRBD2 (5 bases each). The origin of this receptor is an adult in good health. The CDR3 bases are TGCGCCAGCAGCCCGGGGTCCAGGGCTCATTTCGAGCAGTACTTC. This translates into CASSPGSRAHFEQYF.